Reported below is one T cell receptor beta chain. The antigen it binds to is not known. Nothing much larger sits one base from this clone, and base qualities are not available. The data stem from a study of a mutant IDH1 vaccine in newly diagnosed glioma (dated by TCRdb to the early 2020s). Study-wide context: Vaccination started 4-6 weeks after radiotherapy alone, or was given together with temozolomide cycles in the groups whose treatment included chemotherapy. Six visits were used for peripheral blood collection: V03 (baseline), V05, V07, V10, V12 and V13. Of the approximately 33 treated patients, approximately 62% were male and approximately 38% were female, and a mean age of approximately 40 years was recorded. The week-35 safety follow-up took place at visit V12, and the week-47 end of study took place at visit V13. For exploratory analyses, some 24 treated patients had longitudinal TCRB deep sequencing done wherever samples were available. Before enrollment, most patients had been given radiochemotherapy with temozolomide as standard therapy, while the rest had received either radiotherapy alone or temozolomide alone. The study at large found these results: No apparent relationship was observed between pseudoprogression and alterations in the top peripheral T cell clonotypes detected by TCRB sequencing. Vaccine-induced immune responses across multiple MHC alleles were detected in around 92% of patients. The authors stated that sample limitations prevented analyses of patient blood samples from being reproduced. Selection of PBMC samples for TCRB deep sequencing was based on availability.

Explained via the paper, the time point label denotes: week 35, safety follow-up. Each vaccine dose was 300 ug of a 20-mer mutant IDH1 peptide in Montanide, given subcutaneously with topical imiquimod. Across visits V03 through V10, patients got a total of eight vaccinations, given in weeks 1, 3, 5, 7, 11, 15, 19 and 23. All donors had newly diagnosed IDH1-mutant astrocytomas of WHO grade 3 or 4 that showed loss of nuclear ATRX. The samples were drawn from NOA16, a multicentre, single-arm, open-label phase I trial in Germany that tested a mutant IDH1 peptide vaccine in humans for the first time. The DNeasy Blood and Tissue Kit was used to extract genomic DNA from EDTA blood for TCRB sequencing. The receptor library was made with the immunoSEQ multiplex PCR assay. Following the manufacturer's protocol, the hsTCRB Kit was used to amplify rearranged TCR beta chain sequences. TCRB libraries were sequenced on an Illumina MiSeq. The authors' analysis ran thus. Demultiplexing, trimming and gene mapping were performed with the kit vendor's proprietary platform. Here the immuneACCESS table is served through TCRdb, limited to in-frame sequences with V and J called. Missing clones are a known gap in these copies; in checked studies unresolved V genes cover under half, and the rest lacks a known reason. That table gives V, J and clone size, and the DNA gave D and trimming. The sample data list about 56,000 clones, and roughly nine tenths of these were observed just once. In total, the top ten clones hold about 1.6% of the sample.

The V end gives up 4 bases and the J end 3 bases, leaving 5 bases in the junction not matched to a gene. Including cysteine and phenylalanine, the CDR3 has 14 amino acids. CDR3 DNA is the only sequence kept; it has 42 bases, read in frame from the first base. CDR1 and CDR2 are drawn from the germline V gene (reference sequence): SEHNR, FQNEAQ. This sample comprised PBMCs, obtained from a glioma patient whose treatment included an IDH1 peptide vaccine. This TCR was sampled from a man aged 40-49 years with glioma. This chain is built from TRBV7-9 and TRBJ2-7; 8 bases in the middle match TRBD2. CDR3 loop: CASSSSGGGYEQYF. In nucleotides, the sequence is TGTGCCAGCAGCTCTTCGGGAGGGGGCTACGAGCAGTACTTC.